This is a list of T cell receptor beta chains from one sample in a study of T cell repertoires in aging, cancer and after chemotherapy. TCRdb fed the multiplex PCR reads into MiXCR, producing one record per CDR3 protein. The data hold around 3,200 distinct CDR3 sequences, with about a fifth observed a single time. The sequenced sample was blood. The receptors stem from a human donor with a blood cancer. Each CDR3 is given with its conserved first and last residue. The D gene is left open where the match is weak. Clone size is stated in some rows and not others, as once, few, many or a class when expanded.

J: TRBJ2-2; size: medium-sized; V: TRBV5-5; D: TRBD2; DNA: TGTGCCAGCAGCCCTATAGCGGGAGGGCTCGGCACCGGGGAGCTGTTTTTT; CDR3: CASSPIAGGLGTGELFF
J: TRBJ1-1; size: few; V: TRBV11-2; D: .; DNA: TGTGCCAGCAGGGGACTGGCGAACACTGAAGCTTTCTTT; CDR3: CASRGLANTEAFF
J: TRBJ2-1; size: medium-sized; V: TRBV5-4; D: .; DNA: TGTGCCAGCAGCTTGGGGGGGCAGGGCAACTACAATGAGCAGTTCTTC; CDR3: CASSLGGQGNYNEQFF
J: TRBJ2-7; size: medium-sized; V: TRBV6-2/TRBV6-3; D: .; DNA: TGTGCCAGCAACCCTCCAGCGACCTACGAGCAGTACTTC; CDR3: CASNPPATYEQYF
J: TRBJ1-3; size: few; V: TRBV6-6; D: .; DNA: TGTGCCAGCAGTTTCGAAGGGGTATGGGGAAACACCATATATTTT; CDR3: CASSFEGVWGNTIYF
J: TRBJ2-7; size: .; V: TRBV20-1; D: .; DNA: TGCAGTGCTAGACACCAAGGCGTCAGGGGAGGCGAGCAGTACTTC; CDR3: CSARHQGVRGGEQYF
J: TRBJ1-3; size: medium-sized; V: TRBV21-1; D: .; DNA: TGTGCCAGCAGCAAAGTGGATGGGGTGACAGGGGTCGGAAACACCATATATTTT; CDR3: CASSKVDGVTGVGNTIYF
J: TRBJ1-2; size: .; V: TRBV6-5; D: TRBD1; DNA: TGTGCCAGCAGTCAATCCTGGACAGGGGTATCGTATGGCTACACCTTC; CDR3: CASSQSWTGVSYGYTF
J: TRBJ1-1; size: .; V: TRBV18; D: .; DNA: TGTGCCAGCTCATCAGTCCTCGGAGGGAGGGGGGAATTAGGCACTGAAGCTTTCTTT; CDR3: CASSSVLGGRGELGTEAFF
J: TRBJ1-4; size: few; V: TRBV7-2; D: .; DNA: TGTGCCAGCAGCTTTCAGACAGCAACTAATGAAAAACTGTTTTTT; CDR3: CASSFQTATNEKLFF
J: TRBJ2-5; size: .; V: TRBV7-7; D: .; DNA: TGTGCTAGCAGCTTAGCTCCACAGGGAATGGAGACCCAGTACTTC; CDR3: CASSLAPQGMETQYF
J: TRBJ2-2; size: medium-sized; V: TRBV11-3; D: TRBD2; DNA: TGTGCCAGCAGCTTAGATGGGCGGGGGGCGAACACCGGGGAGCTGTTTTTT; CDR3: CASSLDGRGANTGELFF
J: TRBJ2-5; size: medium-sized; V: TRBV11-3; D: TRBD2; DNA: TGTGCCAGCAGCTTAGCCGGGGGGGAGACCCAGTACTTC; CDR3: CASSLAGGETQYF
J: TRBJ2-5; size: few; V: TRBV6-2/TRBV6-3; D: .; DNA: TGTGCCAGCAGAGCAGGGACCCACGGCCAAGAGACCCAGTACTTC; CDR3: CASRAGTHGQETQYF
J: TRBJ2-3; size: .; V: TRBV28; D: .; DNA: TGTGCCAGCAGGCCCTGGGCAGGAAGCACAGATACGCAGTATTTT; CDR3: CASRPWAGSTDTQYF